This T cell receptor beta chain was captured in a study of T cell responses to AZD1222 COVID-19 vaccine. The table came from immunoSEQ multiplex PCR; TCRdb's copy has only in-frame clones and leaves some out. This repertoire shows around 50,000 clones, 86% found once; its top ten account for around 15%. Study-wide findings and caveats: No day 14 peak samples; only post-peak repertoires were characterized. Breadth and depth of Spike-specific TCRs rose after two AZD1222 doses. Donors were largely white British and mainly female; clonal diversity was possibly underestimated.

This CDR3 comprises 13 residues. Deletions cut 0 bases from V and 3 bases from J, with 9 bases between. Germline V lookup: CDR1 GTSNPN, CDR2 SVGIG (reference sequence). Of note for this clone: Antigen unknown.

The chain couples TRBV30 to TRBJ2-7; no definite D call. The source material was peripheral blood, sampled on day 0 of AZD1222 vaccination. This sequence was found in an adult in good health. CDR3 sequence: CAWSVPPIYEQYF. The DNA of the CDR3 is TGTGCCTGGAGTGTGCCGCCAATCTACGAGCAGTACTTC.